The 24 T cell receptor beta chains below come from one sample, sequenced in a study of T-cell reconstitution after alpha-beta-depleted transplantation in children. Unique molecular identifiers were incorporated during preparation of the TCRbeta library. TCRdb ran MiXCR on the PCR reads and lists one entry per CDR3 protein. The sample lists 350,000 to 500,000 distinct CDR3 sequences; around 46% were seen once. The material was PBMCs, obtained before TCRalphabeta/CD19-depleted stem cell transplant. These receptors all come from a girl aged 2 to 10 with aplastic anemia, due to receive a stem cell transplant.

This clonotype was seen ten or more times. V usage is TRBV3-1 and J usage is TRBJ2-1; D possibly corresponds to TRBD2 (6 bases). CDR1 and CDR2 (germline): LGHDT, YNNKEL (reference sequence). V was pared by 4 bases and J by 2 bases, with 18 bases between. The CDR3 has 17 amino acids. The CDR3 protein is CASSLGGLPLAYNEQFF. In DNA, the CDR3 is TGTGCCAGCAGCCTCGGGGGTCTACCGCTAGCCTACAATGAGCAGTTCTTC.

V gene TRBV10-3 combines with J gene TRBJ1-2; D gene uncertain. V lost 3 bases and J 0 bases, leaving 5 bases between the germline ends. The length of the CDR3 is 13 residues. Germline lookup yields CDR1 ENHRY and CDR2 SYGVKD. CDR3 in DNA: TGTGCCATCAGTGACCGGGCTAACTATGGCTACACCTTC. Amino acid sequence: CAISDRANYGYTF.

In the case of this clonotype: Being one base from a much bigger clone, this may be a read error. The chain is built from TRBV20-1 and TRBJ2-1, with D perhaps matching TRBD2 (6 bases). CDR1 is DFQATT and CDR2 is SNEGSKA in the germline V gene (reference sequence). The CDR3 is made up of 16 amino acids. In DNA form, the CDR3 reads TGCTGTGCTAGTACAAAGCGGGTCAGCTCCTACAATGAGCAGTTCTTC. This codes for CCASTKRVSSYNEQFF.

This clonotype was seen ten or more times. The chain joins TRBV7-2 to TRBJ2-1; D gene uncertain. V shed 1 base and J shed 3 bases, with 10 bases lying between them. CDR1 and CDR2 (germline): SGHTA, FQGNSA. The CDR3 contains 15 residues. The CDR3, as DNA: TGTGCCAGCAGCTTAGAGGGTCTACACTACAATGAGCAGTTCTTC. This encodes CASSLEGLHYNEQFF.

The chain uses TRBV7-9 and TRBJ1-2; TRBD1 agrees at 9 bases. The J segment lost 4 bases and the V segment lost 1 base, leaving 7 bases of the junction unmatched. Germline V gene lookup returns CDR1 SEHNR and CDR2 FQNEAQ (reference sequence). The CDR3 has 16 amino acids. CDR3 protein: CASSLGDRVDGYGYTF. Written as DNA, the CDR3 is TGTGCCAGCAGCTTAGGGGACAGGGTAGACGGCTATGGCTACACCTTC.

Worth noting for this clonotype: A much larger clone is a single base away; this may be a read error. J is TRBJ1-2 and V is TRBV7-6; D is unresolved. This CDR3 comprises 13 residues. Looked up from germline, CDR1 is SGHVS and CDR2 is FNYEAQ. The CDR3 DNA sequence: TGTGCCAGCAGCTTAGAACTAAACTATGGCGACACCTTC. Translated, it gives CASSLELNYGDTF.

This chain links TRBV28 with TRBJ2-5, with 12 bases aligning to TRBD2. Trimming took 6 bases from V and 5 from J; bases not matched to a gene: 4. CDR3 length: 14 residues. Germline V gives CDR1 MDHEN, CDR2 SYDVKM. The CDR3: CASRALAGGETQYF. DNA for the CDR3: TGTGCCAGCAGAGCTCTAGCGGGGGGGGAGACCCAGTACTTC. Complete variable domain (other parts from reference TRBV28 and TRBJ2-5): DVKVTQSSRYLVKRTGEKVFLECVQDMDHENMFWYRQDPGLGLRLIYFSYDVKMKEKGDIPEGYSVSREKKERFSLILESASTNQTSMYLCASRALAGGETQYFGPGTRLLVL.

This clonotype turned up a few times. The V call is TRBV5-1, the J call TRBJ2-3, with D perhaps matching TRBD2 (5 bases). Trimming shortened V by 4 bases and J by 1 base, and 13 bases separated the two germline ends. The CDR3 contains 15 residues. Per germline, CDR1 SGHRS and CDR2 YFSETQ. The DNA for the CDR3 is TGCGCCAGCAGCCCCCCTAGCTCCGGCACAGATACGCAGTATTTT. Protein: CASSPPSSGTDTQYF. Full variable domain (remainder filled in from reference TRBV5-1 and TRBJ2-3): KAGVTQTPRYLIKTRGQQVTLSCSPISGHRSVSWYQQTPGQGLQFLFEYFSETQRNKGNFPGRFSGRQFSNSRSEMNVSTLELGDSALYLCASSPPSSGTDTQYFGPGTRLTVL.

In its sample, this clonotype was seen many times. The V call is TRBV7-2, the J call TRBJ2-5, with a weak D call TRBD1 (5 bases). The CDR3 runs 15 residues. Trimming pared 0 bases from V and 4 bases from J, leaving 12 bases between. CDR1 is SGHTA and CDR2 is FQGNSA in the germline V gene. The CDR3 nucleotides read TGTGCCAGCAGCTTAGCGCCAGGGATCAGAGAGACCCAGTACTTC. This translates into CASSLAPGIRETQYF.

This rearrangement joins TRBV6-2 or TRBV6-3 to TRBJ2-3; 9 nucleotides align to TRBD2. The CDR3 sequence is 16 residues long. Germline-derived CDR1 and CDR2 are MNHEY and SVGEGT. Trimming at V came to 2 bases and at J to 3 bases, leaving 6 bases not matched to a gene. The CDR3 coding sequence is TGTGCCAGCAGTTACGCGGGGGGGCCTACGACAGATACGCAGTATTTT. Translation gives CASSYAGGPTTDTQYF.

In the case of this clonotype: One junction end does not reproduce the germline sequence, and a read error may be involved. The chain carries TRBV20-1 and TRBJ2-5, with D perhaps matching TRBD1 (6 bases). Per germline, CDR1 DFQATT and CDR2 SNEGSKA (reference sequence). The CDR3 length is 13 residues. The CDR3 DNA follows: TGCAGTGCTAAGAGGCAGGGGCAAGACACCCAGTACTTC. Its translation is CSAKRQGQDTQYF.

The rearrangement links TRBV5-1 to TRBJ1-2, with no clear D. This CDR3 spans 14 amino acids. The germline V gene has CDR1 SGHRS and CDR2 YFSETQ. V lost 1 base to trimming and J lost 2 bases, with 9 bases between them. In nucleotides, the CDR3 is TGCGCCAGCAGCTTGATCGTAGGGAACTATGGCTACACCTTC. Protein product: CASSLIVGNYGYTF.

This clonotype was seen repeatedly, ten times or more. The V call is TRBV29-1, the J call TRBJ2-7; 7 positions match TRBD1. The CDR3 has 15 amino acids. The germline V gene has CDR1 SQVTM and CDR2 ANQGSEA. The trim removed 1 base at V and 4 bases at J, leaving 10 bases unmatched. CDR3 DNA sequence: TGCAGCGTTGAAGGGATTGAAGGCAGGGGGTACGAGCAGTACTTC. It yields the protein CSVEGIEGRGYEQYF.

This clonotype appeared a few times. This chain uses TRBV10-2 with TRBJ2-3; a possible D gene is TRBD1 (5 bases). The CDR3 is 13 amino acids. Germline CDR1 reads WSHSY; CDR2 reads SAAADI. Trimming took 3 bases from V and 4 from J, leaving 8 bases between them. CDR3 loop: CASSERGPDTQYF. For the CDR3, the DNA is TGCGCCAGCAGTGAAAGGGGTCCAGATACGCAGTATTTT.

This chain connects TRBV4-1 to TRBJ2-7; TRBD2 matches at 9 bases. The germline CDR1 and CDR2 sequences are MGHRA and YSYEKL. This CDR3 comprises 15 residues. After removal of 5 bases from V and 2 bases from J, the junction contained 7 bases not matched to a gene. Written as DNA, the CDR3 is TGCGCCAGCAGCAACGGAGCGGGAGGAACCTACGAGCAGTACTTC. Its translation is CASSNGAGGTYEQYF.

The genes are TRBV5-1 and TRBJ2-5; the D gene is possibly TRBD1 (6 bases). Trimming shortened V by 4 bases and J by 1 base, and 20 bases separated the two germline ends. The CDR3 loop spans 17 amino acids. Germline CDR1 SGHRS, CDR2 YFSETQ. Here the CDR3 DNA reads TGCGCCAGCAGCGGGCACCGGGACAAGAGTCGCCAAGAGACCCAGTACTTC. This encodes CASSGHRDKSRQETQYF.

At least ten counts were recorded for this clonotype. J is TRBJ2-3 and V is TRBV27; no clear D gene. Germline CDR1 and CDR2: MNHEY and SMNVEV (reference sequence). The CDR3 runs 14 residues. The V end was cut by 5 bases, the J end by 4 bases, with 13 bases between. The CDR3, as DNA: TGTGCCAGCAGTATGGCCAGGTTCTCAGATACGCAGTATTTT. It is translated as CASSMARFSDTQYF.

This rearrangement joins TRBV29-1 to TRBJ1-2; D might be TRBD1 (6 bases). CDR3 length: 13 amino acids. V lost 4 bases and J lost 3, with 12 bases in between. Germline V gene lookup returns CDR1 SQVTM and CDR2 ANQGSEA. The CDR3 region is CSVAGGGDYGYTF. For the CDR3, the DNA is TGCAGCGTTGCTGGCGGGGGCGACTATGGCTACACCTTC.

This clonotype appeared once. The chain links TRBV6-5 to TRBJ2-1; D is unresolved. In germline, CDR1 is MNHEY, CDR2 SVGAGI. V lost 4 bases, J lost 0 bases, and 13 bases lay in between. There are 16 residues in the CDR3. CDR3 residues: CASSFNEWGSYNEQFF. CDR3 DNA: TGTGCCAGCAGTTTCAATGAGTGGGGCTCCTACAATGAGCAGTTCTTC.

The chain combines TRBV20-1 with TRBJ1-1; D may be TRBD1 (6 bases). The germline gives CDR1 DFQATT, CDR2 SNEGSKA (reference sequence). V was cut by 2 bases and J by 1 base, with 14 bases left in between. This CDR3 spans 15 amino acids. CDR3 loop: CSARRGGARNTEAFF. The CDR3 nucleotides are TGCAGTGCTAGACGGGGGGGGGCTCGGAACACTGAAGCTTTCTTT.

This clonotype was found many times. J is TRBJ2-7 and V is TRBV7-2; TRBD2 matches 9 bases. The CDR3 extends over 16 amino acids. Germline CDR1 reads SGHTA; CDR2 reads FQGNSA. V shed 5 bases and J 3 bases; nucleotides not matched to a gene: 11. The CDR3 DNA sequence: TGTGCCAGCAGCCCCTGGGGCGGGAGGGTTAACTACGAGCAGTACTTC. The encoded protein is CASSPWGGRVNYEQYF.

On this clonotype itself: Since a much larger clone is just one base distant, this may be a read error. This likely comes from a read error, as the CDR3 has no conserved phenylalanine or tryptophan at its end. The chain couples TRBV7-2 to TRBJ1-5, with a possible D match to TRBD1 (5 bases). Between the trimmed V and J ends, which lost 1 base and 2 bases, there was a span of 9 bases. This CDR3 spans 15 amino acids. The germline CDR1 and CDR2 sequences are SGHTA and FQGNSA. CDR3 residues: CASSLDRGRNQPQHY. The CDR3, as DNA: TGTGCCAGCAGCTTAGATCGGGGACGCAATCAGCCCCAGCATTAT.

The genes are TRBV5-6 and TRBJ2-7, with D perhaps matching TRBD1 (5 bases). The germline V gene encodes CDR1 SGHDT and CDR2 YYEEEE. Deletions cut 4 bases from V and 1 base from J, with 9 bases between. The CDR3 loop spans 13 amino acids. The CDR3 sequence is CASSEDTSYEQYF. The CDR3 DNA reads as TGTGCCAGCAGCGAGGACACGTCCTACGAGCAGTACTTC.

This clonotype is judged medium-sized. The chain is built from TRBV7-9 and TRBJ2-7, with D unclear. V shed 1 base and J shed 2 bases, with 9 bases lying between them. Per germline, CDR1 SEHNR and CDR2 FQNEAQ (reference sequence). The CDR3 is 14 residues long. The CDR3 DNA reads as TGTGCCAGCAGCTTAGAAGGGCAGGCCTACGAGCAGTACTTC. Translating it yields CASSLEGQAYEQYF.